The table lists the clone carrying this T cell receptor beta chain with a few counts. The antigen is undetermined. These data belong to a study of CD8 T cells in ankylosing spondylitis. Quantitative molecular-barcoded 5'-RACE generated the TCR beta libraries. MiXCR was run by TCRdb on the 5' RACE reads, yielding one entry per CDR3 protein. This table holds about 700,000 distinct CDR3 sequences, around 17% found once. Study findings and constraints: Prior work had noted some motif variants in reactive arthritis blood and synovial fluid. Reportedly, significant enrichment of disease-linked clones occurred in matched ankylosing spondylitis synovial fluid. A motif of seven or eight highly homologous TCR beta variants was seen as apparently characteristic of ankylosing spondylitis blood. With a CD8+ phenotype, disease-linked clones were relatively rare in peripheral blood.

The V and J ends lost 3 bases and 2 bases respectively, with 9 bases between them. This CDR3 contains 14 residues. Germline V gene lookup returns CDR1 SEHNR and CDR2 FQNEAQ (reference sequence). The chain is built from TRBV7-9 and TRBJ2-3; possible D gene TRBD1, 6 bases. This TCR was sampled from a male donor with ankylosing spondylitis. The sequencing sample was made of blood, either unsorted or a sorted T cell fraction (not recorded which). The CDR3 region is CASSFDRPTDTQYF. Here the CDR3 DNA reads TGTGCCAGCAGCTTCGACAGGCCCACAGATACGCAGTATTTT.